Listed below are T cell receptor beta chains from one sample, sequenced in a study of OX40 agonist ivuxolimab in advanced cancers. Repertoires were generated with immunoSEQ multiplex PCR, while TCRdb's copy carries only in-frame clones and drops some. The sample carries about 120,000 clones, about 94% recorded once. The material sequenced was CD4+ or CD8+ T cells sorted from blood, taken in a trial of the OX40 agonist ivuxolimab. The receptors derive from an adult with an advanced solid tumor such as melanoma, head and neck, liver or kidney cancer. CDR3s include the opening cysteine and the closing phenylalanine or tryptophan. The order of the fields is V gene, CDR3 protein.

>TRBV5-4
CASSAQGAEFYTGELFF
>TRBV28
CASSRGRRDTQYF
>TRBV19
CASSIGLGVPGELFF
>TRBV28
CASTHAMRTNEKLFF
>TRBV6-6
CASSYSDSYNEQFF
>TRBV7-9
CASSLWDREPDTQYF
>TRBV5-1
CASSLHDRSNTGELFF
>TRBV6-4
CASPFMNTEAFF
>TRBV28
CASSTGSGANVLTF
>TRBV19
CASSRRDRVEKLFF
>TRBV19
CASSSGQGGNQPQHF
>TRBV18
CASSSRDGTGLNQPQHF
>TRBV18
CASSPGGRGSYNEQFF
>TRBV18
CASSPLKDRANYGYTF
>TRBV19
CASSHGTVNTEAFF
>TRBV29-1
CSVEVPLTYEQYF
>TRBV5-6
CASSLVVTDTQYF
>TRBV6-6
CASSYSGRSNQPQHF
>TRBV7-8
CASRKSPGTTSGNTIYF
>TRBV28
CASSFGDRSDEQYF
>TRBV9
CASSVEGLTDTQYF
>TRBV6-6
CASRFPSGPHLNEQFF
>TRBV7-2
CASSFGGARNQPQHF
>TRBV16
CASSHSGQGEAEQYF
>TRBV7-2
CASRLTGGYNSPLHF
>TRBV20-1
CSARKETQYF
>TRBV14
CASSQANLAGIDEQFF
>TRBV5-4
CASSLGGQGVGPQHF
>TRBV9
CASSLKDPSSTDTQYF
>TRBV5-6
CASSFTTGQDTDTQYF
>TRBV7-2
CASSQNGRSEKLFF
>TRBV28
CAGMDRGDEKLFF
>TRBV25-1
CASSETEIQETQYF
>TRBV7-2
CASSLDVGRGTQYF
>TRBV5-1
CASSGRGRTNADTQYF